These 27 T cell receptor beta chains originate from one sample sequenced in a study of sequential checkpoint blockade in melanoma. Data came from immunoSEQ multiplex PCR; TCRdb stores just in-frame clones and leaves some out. The sample contains fewer than 40,000 clones, roughly 90% of which appear only once. Treatment described: randomized to nivolumab then ipilimumab (arm A) or the reverse (arm B). The sample in question was CD8+ T cells sorted from blood (inferred from file names), obtained from a patient given nivolumab and ipilimumab in sequence. All receptors derive from a human donor with melanoma.

The CDR3 spells CASSQTPQAVYGYTF. In nucleotides, the CDR3 is TGCGCCAGCAGCCAGACCCCCCAGGCAGTCTATGGCTACACCTTC. V and J are TRBV4-1 and TRBJ1-2; no clear D. The CDR3 spans 15 residues. CDR1 MGHRA and CDR2 YSYEKL come from the germline V gene. Trimming cost V 3 bases and J 4 bases, with 15 bases left between them.

The chain joins TRBV13 to TRBJ1-2, with D tentatively TRBD1 (5 bases). Looked up from germline, CDR1 is PRHDT and CDR2 is FYEKMQ (reference sequence). V was shortened by 5 bases and J by 7 bases, with 26 bases between the two germline ends. The CDR3 length is 17 residues. Here the CDR3 reads CASSPSPGGRLLSGYTF. The CDR3 DNA reads as TGTGCCAGCAGCCCCTCCCCCGGGGGACGATTATTGAGTGGCTACACCTTC.

The chain's CDR3 is CAISDPGTLNTEAFF. The CDR3 nucleotides read TGTGCCATCAGTGATCCCGGGACATTGAACACTGAAGCTTTCTTT. The rearrangement uses TRBV10-3 and TRBJ1-1; the D gene is possibly TRBD1 (6 bases). Germline V lookup: CDR1 ENHRY, CDR2 SYGVKD. V was trimmed by 3 bases and J by 0 bases, leaving 11 bases between them. The length of the CDR3 is 15 residues.

The chain couples TRBV5-1 to TRBJ2-2; 14 bases line up with TRBD2. Germline assignment: CDR1 SGHRS and CDR2 YFSETQ. The CDR3 has 16 residues. The trim removed 3 bases at V and 6 bases at J, leaving 4 bases unmatched. The CDR3 protein is CASSSGLAGDAGELFF. For the CDR3, the DNA is TGCGCCAGCAGCTCGGGACTAGCGGGAGATGCCGGGGAGCTGTTTTTT.

This clone showed up just a few times. This chain connects TRBV2 to TRBJ1-2, with 10 bases aligning to TRBD1. The trim removed 5 bases at V and 2 bases at J, leaving 5 bases unmatched. CDR3 length equals 15 residues. Germline V gives CDR1 SNHLY, CDR2 FYNNEI. DNA for the CDR3: TGTGCCAGCAGTCGGACAGGGGGAGCCAACTATGGCTACACCTTC. It is translated as CASSRTGGANYGYTF.

The chain couples TRBV27 to TRBJ2-1, with 10 bases fitting TRBD2. CDR1 MNHEY and CDR2 SMNVEV come from the germline V gene (reference sequence). Trimming cost V 1 base and J 7 bases; bases outside gene matches: 16. The CDR3 spans 19 residues. In DNA form, the CDR3 reads TGTGCCAGCAGTTTATTCCCTCCCACTAGCGGGACTCGTGAAAATGAGCAGTTCTTC. The encoded protein is CASSLFPPTSGTRENEQFF.

V usage is TRBV5-4 and J usage is TRBJ2-7, with 9 nucleotides matching TRBD1. There are 16 residues in the CDR3. V was pared by 2 bases and J by 4 bases, with 10 bases of the junction left unmatched. Germline V gene sequence: CDR1 SGHNT, CDR2 YYREEE (reference sequence). CDR3 sequence reads: CASSFTGGALRYEQYF. In DNA, the CDR3 is TGTGCCAGCAGCTTCACAGGGGGCGCCTTGCGATACGAGCAGTACTTC.

CDR3 DNA sequence: TGTGCCAGCAGCTTAGTAATAGGAGGGGGAGGGTTGGGACGCTACAATGAGCAGTTCTTC. It yields the protein CASSLVIGGGGLGRYNEQFF. The V and J genes are TRBV7-8 and TRBJ2-1; D might be TRBD2 (7 bases). The length of the CDR3 is 20 residues. Germline CDR1 SGHVS, CDR2 FQNEAQ. Trimming removed 1 base at V and 3 bases at J, with 25 bases between.

This sequence joins TRBV27 and TRBJ2-1; 11 positions match TRBD2. Germline V lookup: CDR1 MNHEY, CDR2 SMNVEV (reference sequence). CDR3 size: 15 residues. V gave up 5 bases and J gave up 5 bases; unmatched junction bases: 5. CDR3 nucleotide sequence: TGTGCCAGCAGTCCCGGGACTAGCGGAAACAATGAGCAGTTCTTC. Translation gives CASSPGTSGNNEQFF.

The chain uses TRBV14 and TRBJ2-7, with 10 bases fitting TRBD1. The CDR3 loop spans 14 amino acids. Trimming at V came to 3 bases and at J to 6 bases, leaving 5 bases not matched to a gene. CDR1 and CDR2 from the germline V gene are SGHDN and FVKESK. The CDR3 protein is CASSQRRTGGEQYF. The CDR3 DNA is TGTGCCAGCAGCCAGAGGCGGACAGGGGGCGAGCAGTACTTC.

This clone has just a few counts. The chain recombines TRBV19 with TRBJ2-4; TRBD1 agrees at 12 bases. Trimming cost V 3 bases and J 6 bases; bases outside gene matches: 0. This CDR3 is built from 14 residues. Germline-derived CDR1 and CDR2 are LNHDA and SQIVND (reference sequence). CDR3 in DNA: TGTGCCAGTAGTATGGGACAGGGGGCAAACATTCAGTACTTC. The encoded protein is CASSMGQGANIQYF.

The chain employs TRBV9 and TRBJ2-2; 7 bases are a match to TRBD1. J lost 4 bases, V lost 3 bases, and 6 bases had no gene match. There are 15 residues in the CDR3. Per the germline V gene, CDR1 is SGDLS and CDR2 is YYNGEE. CDR3 nucleotide sequence: TGTGCCAGCAGCGCGGGACAGACTATCACCGGGGAGCTGTTTTTT. As protein: CASSAGQTITGELFF. The full variable domain, its missing parts supplied by reference TRBV9 and TRBJ2-2, is DSGVTQTPKHLITATGQRVTLRCSPRSGDLSVYWYQQSLDQGLQFLIQYYNGEERAKGNILERFSAQQFPDLHSELNLSSLELGDSALYFCASSAGQTITGELFFGEGSRLTVL.

This chain links TRBV14 with TRBJ1-1; D perhaps matches TRBD1 (5 bases). Germline V gene lookup returns CDR1 SGHDN and CDR2 FVKESK. The CDR3 length is 14 residues. V was cut by 4 bases and J by 6 bases, with 15 bases left in between. The CDR3 DNA reads TGTGCCAGCAGCCGAATCGACATAGGGGCTGAAGCTTTCTTT. Translation gives CASSRIDIGAEAFF.

Points on this clone: The germline gene is not matched at one end of the junction; a read error may be the cause. J is TRBJ2-4 and V is TRBV6-1, with TRBD1 matching over 7 bases. CDR3 length: 16 residues. In germline, CDR1 is MNHNS, CDR2 SASEGT. In nucleotides, the CDR3 is TGTGCCAGCAGTAAAGCAGGGACAGTAGCCAAAAACATTCAGTACTTC. Its translation is CASSKAGTVAKNIQYF.

The chain carries TRBV7-9 and TRBJ1-6; 9 bases fit TRBD1. Germline CDR1 SEHNR, CDR2 FQNEAQ (reference sequence). The CDR3 is made up of 16 amino acids. Losses at the gene ends were 1 base for V and 6 bases for J; bases not matched to a gene: 4. CDR3 residues: CASSLGKGQGNSPLHF. As DNA, the CDR3 is TGTGCCAGCAGCTTAGGAAAGGGACAGGGTAATTCACCCCTCCACTTT.

This rearrangement joins TRBV7-9 to TRBJ2-1; 7 bases map to TRBD2. J lost 0 bases, V lost 6 bases, and 5 bases had no gene match. Germline V gene lookup returns CDR1 SEHNR and CDR2 FQNEAQ (reference sequence). The CDR3 extends over 15 amino acids. CDR3 sequence: CASRNLAASYNEQFF. For the CDR3, the DNA is TGTGCCAGCAGGAATCTAGCGGCCTCCTACAATGAGCAGTTCTTC.

This clone was detected once. This chain links TRBV6-1 with TRBJ1-1; 10 nucleotides agree with TRBD1. In germline, CDR1 is MNHNS, CDR2 SASEGT. The J segment lost 5 bases and the V segment lost 1 base, leaving 4 bases of the junction unmatched. The CDR3 loop spans 15 amino acids. The CDR3 coding sequence is TGTGCCAGCAGTGAAGTGGTGGGACAGGGGACTGAAGCTTTCTTT. It codes for CASSEVVGQGTEAFF.

CDR3 coding DNA: TGTGCCAGCCAGGGGCGGGAGGGCCTCAATACCAATGAGCAGTTCTTC. Its translation: CASQGREGLNTNEQFF. The chain combines TRBV7-9 with TRBJ2-1, with 9 bases aligning to TRBD2. CDR1 is SEHNR, CDR2 FQNEAQ, per germline (reference sequence). The CDR3 runs to 16 residues. The ends lost 8 bases at V and 6 bases at J; junction bases unmatched: 14.

The chain combines TRBV27 with TRBJ2-7; TRBD1 agrees at 9 bases. The germline V gene has CDR1 MNHEY and CDR2 SMNVEV (reference sequence). The V gene end was trimmed by 4 bases and the J gene end by 4 bases; junction bases not matched to a gene: 8. CDR3 size: 15 residues. As DNA, the CDR3 is TGTGCCAGCAGTTCACCGGGACAGGGCTCATACGAGCAGTACTTC. Its protein product is CASSSPGQGSYEQYF.

For this clone: It is unclear where the CDR3 begins or ends on the DNA, so no DNA is shown, and the CDR3 is as TCRdb lists it. The V gene is TRBV19, the J gene TRBJ2-7; the table gives TRBD2 as D, unverified against the DNA. Germline CDR1 is LNHDA and CDR2 is SQIVND (reference sequence). 13 amino acids form the CDR3, both terminal residues included. CDR3 sequence: CASSISALYEQYF.

This clone showed up just once. This sequence joins TRBV4-1 and TRBJ2-2; D possibly corresponds to TRBD1 (5 bases). The CDR3 extends over 14 amino acids. Trimming cost V 3 bases and J 6 bases, with 11 bases left between them. Germline-derived CDR1 and CDR2 are MGHRA and YSYEKL. The DNA of the CDR3 is TGCGCCAGCAGCCACGAAGACAGCGCCGGGGAGCTGTTTTTT. The encoded protein is CASSHEDSAGELFF.

CDR3 sequence: CASSFRDNQPQHF. DNA for the CDR3: TGTGCCAGCAGCTTCCGGGACAATCAGCCCCAGCATTTT. The chain recombines TRBV5-8 with TRBJ1-5; D is undetermined. Between the trimmed V and J ends, which lost 2 bases and 3 bases, there was a span of 6 bases. Germline V gene sequence: CDR1 SGHTS, CDR2 YDEGEE. The CDR3 sequence is 13 residues long.

V gene TRBV27 combines with J gene TRBJ2-7; D not certain. CDR1 is MNHEY and CDR2 is SMNVEV in the germline V gene (reference sequence). CDR3 length: 13 residues. Between the trimmed V and J ends, which lost 2 bases and 2 bases, there was a span of 7 bases. CDR3: CASSLARTYEQYF. CDR3 nucleotide sequence: TGTGCCAGCAGTTTAGCCAGGACCTACGAGCAGTACTTC.

This chain joins TRBV10-2 and TRBJ2-2; no clear D. The CDR3 has 13 residues. The germline V gene encodes CDR1 WSHSY and CDR2 SAAADI. Trimming took off 1 base at V and 4 bases at J, with 4 bases between the two ends. The CDR3 nucleotides are TGCGCCAGCAGTGAGTACGGCACCGGGGAGCTGTTTTTT. Translating gives CASSEYGTGELFF.

The J gene is TRBJ2-3, the V gene TRBV2; TRBD2 might be the D (6 bases). The germline V and J ends were trimmed by 3 bases and 5 bases, with 9 bases remaining between them. This CDR3 is 13 amino acids long. Germline CDR1 reads SNHLY; CDR2 reads FYNNEI. The CDR3 sequence is CASSEGAGDTQYF. DNA for the CDR3: TGTGCCAGCAGTGAGGGAGCGGGAGATACGCAGTATTTT. Full variable domain (missing parts from reference TRBV2 and TRBJ2-3): EPEVTQTPSHQVTQMGQEVILRCVPISNHLYFYWYRQILGQKVEFLVSFYNNEISEKSEIFDDQFSVERPDGSNFTLKIRSTKLEDSAMYFCASSEGAGDTQYFGPGTRLTVL.

The CDR3 DNA follows: TGTGCCAGCAGCTTACTAGCGGGATCCTACGAGCAGTACGTC. Amino acids: CASSLLAGSYEQYV. The rearrangement joins TRBV7-8 to TRBJ2-7; TRBD2 agrees at 9 bases. CDR3 length: 14 amino acids. CDR1 is SGHVS, CDR2 FQNEAQ, per germline. J lost 1 base, V lost 2 bases, and 0 bases had no gene match.

The genes are TRBV19 and TRBJ1-1; 7 bases are shared with TRBD1. This CDR3 has 15 residues. The J segment lost 1 base and the V segment lost 2 bases, leaving 4 bases of the junction unmatched. Germline CDR1 and CDR2: LNHDA and SQIVND (reference sequence). CDR3 loop: CASSISGTANTEAFF. For the CDR3, the DNA is TGTGCCAGTAGTATATCCGGGACAGCGAACACTGAAGCTTTCTTT.